Below, 9 T cell receptor beta chains from the same sample are listed, as sequenced in a study of glioma-infiltrating T cells after dendritic cell vaccination. The repertoire was sequenced with immunoSEQ multiplex PCR; TCRdb's copy has only in-frame clones and lacks some. The table has about 24,000 clones, approximately 89% seen once. Time point specified: after dendritic cell vaccination, including at tumor progression/relapse. This material consisted of blood, taken after dendritic cell vaccination. These receptors originate from a human donor with glioblastoma.

The rearrangement uses TRBV6-5 and TRBJ2-1, with 9 bases fitting TRBD2. After removal of 2 bases from V and 9 bases from J, the junction contained 8 bases not matched to a gene. CDR1 and CDR2 from the germline V gene are MNHEY and SVGAGI. This CDR3 has 15 residues. DNA for the CDR3: TGTGCCAGCAGTTACCGCTCTAGCGGGGTTGGTGAGCAGTTCTTC. Amino acid sequence: CASSYRSSGVGEQFF.

V gene TRBV30 combines with J gene TRBJ2-5, with 8 positions matching TRBD1. The V gene's germline CDR1 is GTSNPN and CDR2 SVGIG (reference sequence). V lost 3 bases, J lost 1 base, and 16 bases stayed unmatched. CDR3 length: 18 amino acids. CDR3 sequence: CAWSRGQVSGLLQETQYF. The CDR3 nucleotides read TGTGCCTGGAGCCGGGGACAGGTCAGTGGGTTACTCCAAGAGACCCAGTACTTC.

This chain joins TRBV2 and TRBJ1-2; 7 bases align to TRBD1. Germline-derived CDR1 and CDR2 are SNHLY and FYNNEI. This CDR3 contains 15 residues. Unmatched junction bases numbered 2, after V lost 1 base and J lost 0 bases. CDR3 sequence reads: CASSEGQGSNYGYTF. CDR3 coding DNA: TGTGCCAGCAGTGAAGGACAGGGATCTAACTATGGCTACACCTTC.

V and J are TRBV6-5 and TRBJ1-5, with TRBD1 as a possible D gene (5 bases). V lost 0 bases, J lost 0 bases, and 6 bases lay in between. This CDR3 has 15 residues. Germline V lookup: CDR1 MNHEY, CDR2 SVGAGI. The CDR3: CASSYSGRSNQPQHF. CDR3 DNA: TGTGCCAGCAGTTACTCGGGGCGTAGCAATCAGCCCCAGCATTTT.

The chain joins TRBV7-9 to TRBJ1-5, with D tentatively TRBD1 (6 bases). The germline gives CDR1 SEHNR, CDR2 FQNEAQ (reference sequence). V dropped 1 base and J dropped 4 bases, with 8 bases sitting between them. The CDR3 loop spans 14 amino acids. The CDR3 here is CASSLGQGNQPQHF. The CDR3, as DNA: TGTGCCAGCAGCTTAGGGCAGGGGAATCAGCCCCAGCATTTT.

V and J are TRBV2 and TRBJ2-3; D is unresolved. The CDR3 has 11 amino acids. The V gene's germline CDR1 is SNHLY and CDR2 FYNNEI. With 11 bases removed from V and 4 bases from J, the gap between germline ends came to 10 bases. CDR3 nucleotides: TGTGCCCACGGCCGGGCAGATACGCAGTATTTT. Encoded protein: CAHGRADTQYF.

The chain employs TRBV6-5 and TRBJ1-2; 8 bases map to TRBD1. The CDR3 sequence is 16 residues long. CDR1 MNHEY and CDR2 SVGAGI come from the germline V gene. Unmatched junction bases numbered 12, after V lost 2 bases and J lost 7 bases. The CDR3, as DNA: TGTGCCAGCAGTTACCACACCCTTCAGGGGGCAGGTGGCTACACCTTC. This codes for CASSYHTLQGAGGYTF.

The chain carries TRBV14 and TRBJ2-7, with 9 nucleotides matching TRBD1. This CDR3 comprises 15 residues. Losses at the gene ends were 1 base for V and 7 bases for J; bases not matched to a gene: 8. Germline assignment: CDR1 SGHDN and CDR2 FVKESK. CDR3 nucleotides: TGTGCCAGCAGCCAAGTGGGACAGGGCTCGTGGGAGCAGTACTTC. Protein product: CASSQVGQGSWEQYF.

This clone turned up a few times. The V call is TRBV15, the J call TRBJ1-2; a weak D match, TRBD1 (6 bases). The CDR3 extends over 16 amino acids. Germline lookup yields CDR1 LNHNV and CDR2 YYDKDF (reference sequence). V lost 0 bases, J lost 8 bases, and 19 bases lay in between. The DNA of the CDR3 is TGTGCCACCAGCAGAGATAATAAACGCAGGGGCGACGGCTACACCTTC. Encoded protein: CATSRDNKRRGDGYTF.